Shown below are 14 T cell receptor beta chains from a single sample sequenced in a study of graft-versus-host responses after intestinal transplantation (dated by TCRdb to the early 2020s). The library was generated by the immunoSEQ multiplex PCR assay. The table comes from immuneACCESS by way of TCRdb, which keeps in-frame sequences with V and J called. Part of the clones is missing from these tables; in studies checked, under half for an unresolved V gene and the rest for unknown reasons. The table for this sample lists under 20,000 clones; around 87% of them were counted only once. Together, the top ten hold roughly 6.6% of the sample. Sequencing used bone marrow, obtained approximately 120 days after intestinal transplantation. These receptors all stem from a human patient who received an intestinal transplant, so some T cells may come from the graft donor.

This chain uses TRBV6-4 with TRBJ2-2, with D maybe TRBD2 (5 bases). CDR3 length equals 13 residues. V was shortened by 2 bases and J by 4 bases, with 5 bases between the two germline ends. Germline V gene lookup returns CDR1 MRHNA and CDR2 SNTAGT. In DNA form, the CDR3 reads TGTGCCAGCAGTGACGGACTCACCGGGGAGCTGTTTTTT. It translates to CASSDGLTGELFF.

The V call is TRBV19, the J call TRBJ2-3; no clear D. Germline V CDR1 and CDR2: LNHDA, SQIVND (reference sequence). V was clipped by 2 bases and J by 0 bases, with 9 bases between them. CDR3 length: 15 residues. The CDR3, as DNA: TGTGCCAGTAGTATAAGGAAGTATAGCACAGATACGCAGTATTTT. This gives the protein CASSIRKYSTDTQYF.

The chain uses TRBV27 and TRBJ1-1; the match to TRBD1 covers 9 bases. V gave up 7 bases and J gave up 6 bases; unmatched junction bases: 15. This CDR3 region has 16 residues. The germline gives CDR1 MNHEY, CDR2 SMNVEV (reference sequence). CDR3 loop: CASTLSGDRVSSEAFF. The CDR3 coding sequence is TGTGCCAGCACTCTCTCCGGGGACAGGGTTTCCTCTGAAGCTTTCTTT.

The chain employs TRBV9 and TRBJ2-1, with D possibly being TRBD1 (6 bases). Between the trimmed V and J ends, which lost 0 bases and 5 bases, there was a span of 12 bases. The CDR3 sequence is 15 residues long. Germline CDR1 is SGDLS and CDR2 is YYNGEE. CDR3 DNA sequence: TGTGCCAGCAGCGTAGAACAGGGCAAGAACAATGAGCAGTTCTTC. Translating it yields CASSVEQGKNNEQFF.

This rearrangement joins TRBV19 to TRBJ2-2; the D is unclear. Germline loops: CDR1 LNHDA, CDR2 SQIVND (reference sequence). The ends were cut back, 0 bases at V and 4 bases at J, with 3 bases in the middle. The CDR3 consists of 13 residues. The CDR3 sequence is CASSIEGTGELFF. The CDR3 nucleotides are TGTGCCAGTAGTATAGAGGGCACCGGGGAGCTGTTTTTT.

CDR3 protein: CASSQDPGDRGINYEQYF. The CDR3 region has the DNA TGCGCCAGCAGCCAAGATCCGGGTGACAGGGGGATAAACTACGAGCAGTACTTC. The chain uses TRBV4-1 and TRBJ2-7; 9 bases agree with TRBD1. This CDR3 has 18 amino acids. J lost 3 bases, V lost 0 bases, and 12 bases had no gene match. The germline gives CDR1 MGHRA, CDR2 YSYEKL.

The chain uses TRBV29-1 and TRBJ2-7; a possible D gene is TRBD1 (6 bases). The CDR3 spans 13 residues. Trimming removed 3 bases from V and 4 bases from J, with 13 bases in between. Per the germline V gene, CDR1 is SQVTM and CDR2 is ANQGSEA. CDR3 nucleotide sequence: TGCAGCGTTGATGGGCAGGGGAAATACGAGCAGTACTTC. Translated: CSVDGQGKYEQYF.

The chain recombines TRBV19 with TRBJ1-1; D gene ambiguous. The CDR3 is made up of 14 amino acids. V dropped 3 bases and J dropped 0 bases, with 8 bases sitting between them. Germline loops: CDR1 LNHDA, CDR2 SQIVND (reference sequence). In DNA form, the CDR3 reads TGTGCCAGTAGTATGCCGGGATTGAACACTGAAGCTTTCTTT. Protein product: CASSMPGLNTEAFF.

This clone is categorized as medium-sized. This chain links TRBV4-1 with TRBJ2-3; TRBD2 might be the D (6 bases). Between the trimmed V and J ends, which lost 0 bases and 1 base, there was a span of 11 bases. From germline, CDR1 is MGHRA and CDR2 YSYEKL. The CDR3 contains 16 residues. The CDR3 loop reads CASSQDMTRGTDTQYF. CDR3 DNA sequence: TGCGCCAGCAGCCAAGATATGACTAGGGGCACAGATACGCAGTATTTT.

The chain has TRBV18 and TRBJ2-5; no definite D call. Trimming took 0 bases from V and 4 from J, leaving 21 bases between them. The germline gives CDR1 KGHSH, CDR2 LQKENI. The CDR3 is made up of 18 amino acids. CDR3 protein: CASSPPLFWSRFRETQYF. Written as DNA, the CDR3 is TGTGCCAGCTCACCACCGTTATTTTGGAGTAGATTTCGAGAGACCCAGTACTTC.

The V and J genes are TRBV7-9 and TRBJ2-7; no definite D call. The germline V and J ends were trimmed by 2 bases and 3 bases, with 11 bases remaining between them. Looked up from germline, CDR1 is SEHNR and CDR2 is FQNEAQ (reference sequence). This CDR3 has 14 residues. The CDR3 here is CASSLTGNVYEQYF. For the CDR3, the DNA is TGTGCCAGCAGCTTAACCGGAAATGTCTACGAGCAGTACTTC.

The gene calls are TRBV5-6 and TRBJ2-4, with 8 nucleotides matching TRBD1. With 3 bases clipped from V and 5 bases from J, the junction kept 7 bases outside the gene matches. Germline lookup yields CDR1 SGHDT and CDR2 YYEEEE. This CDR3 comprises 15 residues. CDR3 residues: CASSSLDRDQNIQYF. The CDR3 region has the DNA TGTGCCAGCAGCTCCCTGGACAGGGACCAAAACATTCAGTACTTC.

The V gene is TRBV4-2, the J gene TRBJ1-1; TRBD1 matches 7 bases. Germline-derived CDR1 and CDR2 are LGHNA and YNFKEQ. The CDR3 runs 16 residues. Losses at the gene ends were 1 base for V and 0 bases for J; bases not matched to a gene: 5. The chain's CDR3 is CASSQAQGVVNTEAFF. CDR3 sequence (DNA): TGTGCCAGCAGCCAAGCCCAGGGGGTAGTGAACACTGAAGCTTTCTTT.

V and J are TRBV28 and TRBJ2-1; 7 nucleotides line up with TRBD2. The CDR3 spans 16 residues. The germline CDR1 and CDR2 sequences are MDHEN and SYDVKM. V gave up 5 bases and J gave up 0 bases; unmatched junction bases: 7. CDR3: CASSLNSGNSYNEQFF. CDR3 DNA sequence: TGTGCCAGCAGTCTAAACAGCGGGAACTCCTACAATGAGCAGTTCTTC. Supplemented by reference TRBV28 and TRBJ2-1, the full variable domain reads DVKVTQSSRYLVKRTGEKVFLECVQDMDHENMFWYRQDPGLGLRLIYFSYDVKMKEKGDIPEGYSVSREKKERFSLILESASTNQTSMYLCASSLNSGNSYNEQFFGPGTRLTVL.